These T cell receptor beta chains were read from a single sample in a study of OX40 agonist ivuxolimab in advanced cancers. Measured with immunoSEQ multiplex PCR; TCRdb has only the in-frame clones, and not every one. The data show about 68,000 clones, 91% seen once. The input for sequencing was CD4+ or CD8+ T cells sorted from blood, taken in a trial of the OX40 agonist ivuxolimab. These receptors were collected from an adult with an advanced solid tumor such as melanoma, head and neck, liver or kidney cancer. The CDR3 runs from the conserved cysteine through the conserved F or W. A D gene is named only where the DNA matches it firmly. A clone size is listed for some rows: how often the clone was seen (once, few, many), or a class if it is expanded.

j_call v_call d_call clone_size cdr3_length cdr3_nt cdr3_aa
TRBJ2-7 TRBV7-9 . . 14 TGTGCCAGCAACCTCGGCGGGAACTCCTACGAGCAGTACTTC CASNLGGNSYEQYF
TRBJ2-5 TRBV18 TRBD2 . 16 TGTGCCAGCTCACCACTTCCTCCGGCGGGGGGGGAGACCCAGTACTTC CASSPLPPAGGETQYF
TRBJ2-5 TRBV19 TRBD2 . 15 TGTGCCAGTAGTAGACCCAGCGGGAGCGGGGAGACCCAGTACTTC CASSRPSGSGETQYF
TRBJ1-2 TRBV18 TRBD1 once 15 TGTGCCAGCTCACCACTCCCCGACAGGGCCCCTCTCGTCACCTTC CASSPLPDRAPLVTF
TRBJ2-7 TRBV5-6 . . 14 TGTGCCAGCAGCTCCGGGACCCATAGGTACGAGCAGTACTTC CASSSGTHRYEQYF
TRBJ2-3 TRBV7-2 . . 15 TGTGCCAGCAGCACAACCGGGACTAGCACAGATACGCAGTATTTT CASSTTGTSTDTQYF
TRBJ1-2 TRBV11-2 . . 15 TGTGCCAGCAGCTCCCTTAGACGGGATCCCAATGGCTACACCTTC CASSSLRRDPNGYTF
TRBJ2-7 TRBV7-9 . . 13 TGTGCCAGCAGCTCACTGTTTCCCTACGAGCAGTACTTC CASSSLFPYEQYF
TRBJ2-2 TRBV5-5 TRBD1 . 16 TGTGCCAGCAGCTTAGCCGGGACAGCCCTGTCCGGGGAGCTGTTTTTT CASSLAGTALSGELFF
TRBJ1-5 TRBV27 . . 17 TGTGCCAGCAGTTCCTTCGGTGGGGGCTATAGCAATCAGCCCCAGCATTTT CASSSFGGGYSNQPQHF
TRBJ1-1 TRBV29-1 TRBD1 . 12 TGCAGCGCCAGGGGACAGGCCTCTGAAGCTTTCTTT CSARGQASEAFF
TRBJ2-7 TRBV21-1 . . 15 TGTGCCAGCAGCAAGGGGATAGCCGTACCCTACGAGCAGTACTTC CASSKGIAVPYEQYF
TRBJ2-6 TRBV28 . . 15 TGTGCCAGCAGTCCCACCAATGCTGGGGCCAACGTCCTGACTTTC CASSPTNAGANVLTF
TRBJ1-2 TRBV30 TRBD1 . 16 TGTGCCTGGAGTGTACTCGGGGGACAGGGGAGCTATGGCTACACCTTC CAWSVLGGQGSYGYTF
TRBJ1-4 TRBV18 TRBD1 . 14 TGTGCCAGCTCACAGGGACAGGGACGGGAAAAACTGTTTTTT CASSQGQGREKLFF
TRBJ1-1 TRBV6-5 . . 15 TGTGCCAGCAGTCAAACGGGAGGGGCTGATACTGAAGCTTTCTTT CASSQTGGADTEAFF
TRBJ1-5 TRBV28 . . 12 TGTGCCAGCGGCATGAGCAATCAGCCCCAGCATTTT CASGMSNQPQHF
TRBJ2-7 TRBV19 . . 13 TGTGCCAGTAGCACCGGGTCTTTTTACGAGCAGTACTTC CASSTGSFYEQYF
TRBJ2-1 TRBV5-1 . . 15 TGCGCCAGCAGGACGGGAGTGGGAGGCATCGATGAGCAGTTCTTC CASRTGVGGIDEQFF
TRBJ2-7 TRBV9 TRBD1 . 15 TGTGCCAGCAGCGTAGGGGTACAGGGGGCCAGAGAGCAGTACTTC CASSVGVQGAREQYF
TRBJ2-7 TRBV13 . . 20 TGTGCCAGCAGCTTATCTCGTACGGGGTTTGGGACATATCGTCCCGAGGAGCAGTACTTC CASSLSRTGFGTYRPEEQYF
TRBJ2-1 TRBV29-1 TRBD2 . 13 TGCAGCGGGAGCGGGAGCTCCTACAATGAGCAGTTCTTC CSGSGSSYNEQFF
TRBJ1-1 TRBV9 TRBD1 . 15 TGTGCCAGCAGCCCAAGACAGGGCCTTAACACTGAAGCTTTCTTT CASSPRQGLNTEAFF
TRBJ2-2 TRBV6-1 . . 15 TGTGCCAGCAGTGAGTATCGGCAAAACACCGGGGAGCTGTTTTTT CASSEYRQNTGELFF
TRBJ2-1 TRBV7-9 . . 12 TGTGCCAGCAGCTTAATCAACAATGAGCAGTTCTTC CASSLINNEQFF
TRBJ2-1 TRBV4-1 TRBD2 . 17 TGCGCCAGCAGCCAAGACGCAGCGGGAGGGCTTTTGAATGAGCAGTTCTTC CASSQDAAGGLLNEQFF
TRBJ1-2 TRBV14 . . 15 TGTGCCAGCAGCTCCTACGGGGCCTGGGCGGTGGGCTACACCTTC CASSSYGAWAVGYTF
TRBJ1-1 TRBV9 . . 14 TGTGCCAGCAGCGTAGATGTGGAGAACACTGAAGCTTTCTTT CASSVDVENTEAFF
TRBJ2-6 TRBV6-1 TRBD2 . 20 TGTGCCAGCAGTGAGAGCCCCCGGGTAGCGGGAGGAGCTGGGGCCAACGTCCTGACTTTC CASSESPRVAGGAGANVLTF
TRBJ1-2 TRBV27 TRBD1 . 15 TGTGCCAGCAGGCGCCTGGACAGGGAGACTGGTGGCTACACCTTC CASRRLDRETGGYTF
TRBJ1-3 TRBV19 . . 14 TGTGCCAGTAAGCCCACGGGTCTAAGAAACACCATATATTTT CASKPTGLRNTIYF